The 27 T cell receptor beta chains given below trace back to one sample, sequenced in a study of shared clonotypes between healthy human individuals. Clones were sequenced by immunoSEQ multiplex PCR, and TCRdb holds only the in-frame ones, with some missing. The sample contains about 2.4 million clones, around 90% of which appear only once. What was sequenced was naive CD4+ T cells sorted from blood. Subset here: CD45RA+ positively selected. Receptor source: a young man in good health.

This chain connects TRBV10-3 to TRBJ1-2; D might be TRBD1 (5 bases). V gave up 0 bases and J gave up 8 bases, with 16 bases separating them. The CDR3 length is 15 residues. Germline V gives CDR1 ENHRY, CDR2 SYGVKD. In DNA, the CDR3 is TGTGCCATCAGTGAGTCAATAGGGGAGTTGAGGGGCTACACCTTC. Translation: CAISESIGELRGYTF.

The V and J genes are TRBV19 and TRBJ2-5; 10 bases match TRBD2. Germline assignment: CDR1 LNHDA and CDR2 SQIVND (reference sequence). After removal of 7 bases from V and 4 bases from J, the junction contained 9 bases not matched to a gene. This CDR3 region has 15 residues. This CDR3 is CASKGSGGLGETQYF. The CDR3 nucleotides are TGTGCCAGTAAAGGTAGCGGGGGGCTCGGAGAGACCCAGTACTTC.

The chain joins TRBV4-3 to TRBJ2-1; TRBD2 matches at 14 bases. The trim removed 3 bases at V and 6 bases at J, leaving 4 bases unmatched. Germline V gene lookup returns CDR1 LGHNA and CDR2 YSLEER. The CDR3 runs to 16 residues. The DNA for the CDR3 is TGCGCCAGCAGCCATGGACTAGCGGGAGGAGTCAATGAGCAGTTCTTC. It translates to CASSHGLAGGVNEQFF.

CDR3 coding DNA: TGTGCCAGCAGAAATGACAGGAACACTGAAGCTTTCTTT. It specifies CASRNDRNTEAFF. The chain has TRBV25-1 and TRBJ1-1, with D possibly being TRBD1 (5 bases). V dropped 6 bases and J dropped 1 base, with 9 bases sitting between them. Germline V gene data show CDR1 as MGHDK and CDR2 as SYGVNS. The CDR3 runs to 13 residues.

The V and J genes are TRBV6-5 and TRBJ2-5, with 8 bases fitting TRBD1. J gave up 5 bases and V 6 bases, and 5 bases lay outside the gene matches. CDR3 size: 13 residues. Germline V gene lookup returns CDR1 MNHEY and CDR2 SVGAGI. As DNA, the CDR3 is TGTGCCAGCAGGATGACAGGGGTGGAGACCCAGTACTTC. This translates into CASRMTGVETQYF.

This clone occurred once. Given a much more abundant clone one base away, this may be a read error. The CDR3 is CASSFGSGELFF. The CDR3 nucleotides are TGTGCCAGCAGCTTCGGGTCCGGGGAGCTGTTTTTT. This sequence joins TRBV5-6 and TRBJ2-2; no reliable D call. V lost 2 bases, J lost 6 bases, and 5 bases lay in between. CDR1 and CDR2 (germline): SGHDT, YYEEEE. This CDR3 has 12 residues.

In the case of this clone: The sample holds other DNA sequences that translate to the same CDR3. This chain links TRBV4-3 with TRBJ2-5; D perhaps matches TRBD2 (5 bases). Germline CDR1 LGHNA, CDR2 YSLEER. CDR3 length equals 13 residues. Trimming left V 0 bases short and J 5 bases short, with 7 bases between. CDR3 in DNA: TGCGCCAGCAGCCAAGAACTAGGGGAGACCCAGTACTTC. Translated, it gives CASSQELGETQYF.

CDR3 sequence (DNA): TGTGCCAGCAGTTCTTGGGGGTCCAATCAGCCCCAGCATTTT. Its protein product is CASSSWGSNQPQHF. The chain links TRBV28 to TRBJ1-5, with a possible D match to TRBD1 (5 bases). Trimming took 4 bases from V and 3 from J, leaving 10 bases between them. CDR1 is MDHEN and CDR2 is SYDVKM in the germline V gene. CDR3 length: 14 amino acids. Full variable domain (rest looked up from reference TRBV28 and TRBJ1-5): DVKVTQSSRYLVKRTGEKVFLECVQDMDHENMFWYRQDPGLGLRLIYFSYDVKMKEKGDIPEGYSVSREKKERFSLILESASTNQTSMYLCASSSWGSNQPQHFGDGTRLSIL.

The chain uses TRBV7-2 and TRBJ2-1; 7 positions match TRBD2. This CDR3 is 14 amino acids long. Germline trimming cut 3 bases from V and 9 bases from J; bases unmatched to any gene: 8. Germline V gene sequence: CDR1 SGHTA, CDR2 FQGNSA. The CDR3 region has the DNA TGTGCCAGCAGCTTGTCGGGGGGTCGGAGTGAGCAGTTCTTC. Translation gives CASSLSGGRSEQFF.

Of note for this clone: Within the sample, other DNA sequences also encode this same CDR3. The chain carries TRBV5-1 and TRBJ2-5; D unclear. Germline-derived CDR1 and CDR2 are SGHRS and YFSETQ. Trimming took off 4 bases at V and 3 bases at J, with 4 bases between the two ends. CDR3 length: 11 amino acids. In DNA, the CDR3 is TGCGCCAGCAGCCGCGAAGAGACCCAGTACTTC. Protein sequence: CASSREETQYF.

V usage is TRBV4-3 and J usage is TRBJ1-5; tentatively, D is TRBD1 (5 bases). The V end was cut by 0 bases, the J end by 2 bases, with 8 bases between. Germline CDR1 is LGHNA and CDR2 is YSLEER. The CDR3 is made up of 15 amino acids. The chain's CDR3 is CASSQDGARNQPQHF. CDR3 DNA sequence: TGCGCCAGCAGCCAAGATGGGGCCCGCAATCAGCCCCAGCATTTT.

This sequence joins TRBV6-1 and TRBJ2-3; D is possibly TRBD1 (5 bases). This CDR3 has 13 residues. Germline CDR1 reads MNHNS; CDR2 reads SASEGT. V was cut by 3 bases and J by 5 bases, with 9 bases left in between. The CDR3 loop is CASSEQGGDTQYF. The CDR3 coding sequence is TGTGCCAGCAGTGAGCAGGGTGGAGATACGCAGTATTTT.

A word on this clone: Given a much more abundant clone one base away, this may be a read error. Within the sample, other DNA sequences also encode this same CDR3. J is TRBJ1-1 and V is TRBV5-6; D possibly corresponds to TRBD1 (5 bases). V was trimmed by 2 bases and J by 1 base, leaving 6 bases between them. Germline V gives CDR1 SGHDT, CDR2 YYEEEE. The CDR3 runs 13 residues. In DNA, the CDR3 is TGTGCCAGCAGCTTAGACAGGAACACTGAAGCTTTCTTT. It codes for CASSLDRNTEAFF.

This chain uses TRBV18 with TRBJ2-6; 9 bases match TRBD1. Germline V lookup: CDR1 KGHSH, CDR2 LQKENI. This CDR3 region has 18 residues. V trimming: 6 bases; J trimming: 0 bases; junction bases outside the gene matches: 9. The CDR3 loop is CASSSIGDRASGANVLTF. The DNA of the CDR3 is TGTGCCAGCTCCAGTATCGGGGACAGGGCCTCTGGGGCCAACGTCCTGACTTTC.

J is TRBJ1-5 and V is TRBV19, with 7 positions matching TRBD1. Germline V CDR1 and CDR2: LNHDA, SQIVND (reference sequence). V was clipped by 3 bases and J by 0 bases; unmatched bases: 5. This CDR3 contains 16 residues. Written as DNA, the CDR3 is TGTGCCAGTAGTATGGGACAGCCGTATAGCAATCAGCCCCAGCATTTT. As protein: CASSMGQPYSNQPQHF.

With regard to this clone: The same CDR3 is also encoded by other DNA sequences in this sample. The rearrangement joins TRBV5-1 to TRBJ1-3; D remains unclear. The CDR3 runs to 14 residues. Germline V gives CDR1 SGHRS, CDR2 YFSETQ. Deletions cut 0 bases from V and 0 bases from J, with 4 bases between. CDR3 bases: TGCGCCAGCAGCTTGGACCCCTCTGGAAACACCATATATTTT. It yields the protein CASSLDPSGNTIYF.

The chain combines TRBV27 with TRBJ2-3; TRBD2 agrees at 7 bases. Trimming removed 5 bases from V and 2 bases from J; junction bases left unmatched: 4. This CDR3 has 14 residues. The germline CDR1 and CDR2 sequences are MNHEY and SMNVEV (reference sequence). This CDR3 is CASSRAGATDTQYF. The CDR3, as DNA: TGTGCCAGCAGTCGGGCGGGAGCCACAGATACGCAGTATTTT.

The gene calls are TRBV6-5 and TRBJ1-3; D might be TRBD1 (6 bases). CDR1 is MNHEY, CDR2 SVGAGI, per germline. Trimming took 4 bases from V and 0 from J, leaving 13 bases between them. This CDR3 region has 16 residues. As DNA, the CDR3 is TGTGCCAGCAGTTGGACAGTTTCGAGCTCTGGAAACACCATATATTTT. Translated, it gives CASSWTVSSSGNTIYF.

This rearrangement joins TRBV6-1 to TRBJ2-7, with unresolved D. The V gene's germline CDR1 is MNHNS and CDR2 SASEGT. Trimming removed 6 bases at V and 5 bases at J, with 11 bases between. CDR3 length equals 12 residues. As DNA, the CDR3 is TGTGCCAGCAGCCTTTCTCAGGACGAGCAGTACTTC. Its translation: CASSLSQDEQYF.

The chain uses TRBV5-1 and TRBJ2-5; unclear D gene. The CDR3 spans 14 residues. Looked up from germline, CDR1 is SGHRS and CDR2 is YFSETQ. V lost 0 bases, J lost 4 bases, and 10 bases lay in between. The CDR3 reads CASSLEAEGETQYF. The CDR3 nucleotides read TGCGCCAGCAGCTTGGAGGCTGAAGGAGAGACCCAGTACTTC.

CDR3 DNA: TGTGCCAGCAGTGAAAGAAAGACAGACAATCAGCCCCAGCATTTT. This translates into CASSERKTDNQPQHF. The rearrangement joins TRBV2 to TRBJ1-5, with a weak D call TRBD1 (5 bases). This CDR3 region has 15 residues. V was shortened by 2 bases and J by 3 bases, with 11 bases between the two germline ends. Germline V CDR1 and CDR2: SNHLY, FYNNEI.

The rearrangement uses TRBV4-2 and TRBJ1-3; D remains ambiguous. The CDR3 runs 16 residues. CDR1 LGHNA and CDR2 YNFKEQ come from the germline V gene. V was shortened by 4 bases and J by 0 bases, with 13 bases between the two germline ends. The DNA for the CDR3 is TGTGCCAGCAGCCTAAATCACGGCCTCTCTGGAAACACCATATATTTT. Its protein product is CASSLNHGLSGNTIYF.

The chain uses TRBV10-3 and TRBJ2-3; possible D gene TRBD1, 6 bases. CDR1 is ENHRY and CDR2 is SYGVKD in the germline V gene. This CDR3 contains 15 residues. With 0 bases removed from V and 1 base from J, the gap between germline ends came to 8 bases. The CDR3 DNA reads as TGTGCCATCAGTGAGTCAAAGGGGGGCACAGATACGCAGTATTTT. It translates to CAISESKGGTDTQYF.

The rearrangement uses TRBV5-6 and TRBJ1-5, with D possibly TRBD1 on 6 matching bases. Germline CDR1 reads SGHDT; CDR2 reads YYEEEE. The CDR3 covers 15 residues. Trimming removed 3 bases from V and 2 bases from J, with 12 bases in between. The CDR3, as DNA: TGTGCCAGCAGCTCCTATTCAGGGGGCAATCAGCCCCAGCATTTT. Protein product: CASSSYSGGNQPQHF.

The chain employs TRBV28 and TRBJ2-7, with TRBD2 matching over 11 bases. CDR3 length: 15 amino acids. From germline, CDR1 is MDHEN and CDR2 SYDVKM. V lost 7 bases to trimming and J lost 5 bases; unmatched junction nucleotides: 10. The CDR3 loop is CASKGTSGKTNEQYF. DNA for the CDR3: TGTGCCAGCAAGGGGACTAGCGGTAAAACAAACGAGCAGTACTTC. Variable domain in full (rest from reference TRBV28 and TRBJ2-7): DVKVTQSSRYLVKRTGEKVFLECVQDMDHENMFWYRQDPGLGLRLIYFSYDVKMKEKGDIPEGYSVSREKKERFSLILESASTNQTSMYLCASKGTSGKTNEQYFGPGTRLTVT.

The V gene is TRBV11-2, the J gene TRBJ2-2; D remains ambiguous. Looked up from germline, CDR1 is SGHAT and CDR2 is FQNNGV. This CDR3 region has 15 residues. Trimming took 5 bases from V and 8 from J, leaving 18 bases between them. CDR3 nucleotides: TGTGCCAGCAGCCTCCGGGCCCCTACCTTGGGGGAGCTGTTTTTT. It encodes CASSLRAPTLGELFF.

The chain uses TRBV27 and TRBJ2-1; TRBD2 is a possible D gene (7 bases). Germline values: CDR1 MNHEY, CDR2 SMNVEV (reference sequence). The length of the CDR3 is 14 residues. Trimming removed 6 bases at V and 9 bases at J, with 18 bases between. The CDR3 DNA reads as TGTGCCAGCAGCCCCCCGGGTAGGGGGGGTGAGCAGTTCTTC. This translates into CASSPPGRGGEQFF.